What follows describes a single T cell receptor beta chain. As yet, its antigen is unknown. The data originate from a study of cytomegalovirus exposure and HLA in healthy donors. For the study at large: As an earlier analysis found, roughly 180 million T cells yielded about 120 million unique TCR beta sequences. Points from the study as a whole: Specificity of a few CMV-associated chains for CMV antigens was verified in vitro. Among TCR beta chains, those listed as cytomegalovirus-associated numbered over 150.

The PCR used 60 Vbeta and 13 Jbeta primers. Libraries were prepared by immunoSEQ multiplex PCR; TCRdb keeps only in-frame clonotypes and omits some of them. The sample lists about 88,000 clones, 85% to 90% occurring once. CDR3 length: 12 residues. Germline V gene lookup returns CDR1 SQVTM and CDR2 ANQGSEA. V was clipped by 7 bases and J by 5 bases, with 11 bases between them. The sequence came from a man aged 18 to 30 in good health and CMV-seronegative. This chain connects TRBV29-1 to TRBJ2-2; TRBD1 might be the D (5 bases). Sequenced material: PBMCs. The CDR3 DNA sequence: TGCAGCGCCGGACATCGGACCGGGGAGCTGTTTTTT. Translation: CSAGHRTGELFF.